This T cell receptor beta chain emerged from a study of blood T cells in healthy people across ages. Study as a whole: Per two T cells, template switching captured roughly one barcoded beta molecule. The study, taken as a whole, reports: With unsorted PBMCs, a conclusive comparison of naive versus antigen-experienced cells was not possible. More naive CD4+ cells and higher diversity were found in long-lived than in aged donors. For the donors, CMV status was unknown and possibly confounded expanded clonotype changes.

Primed by a sample-barcoded 5' primer and a J-beta primer mix, a second PCR proceeded for about 6 to 12 cycles. TCRdb processed the 5' RACE reads anew with MiXCR; each CDR3 protein has one entry. Counted here are under 2,000,000 distinct CDR3 sequences, 49% occurring once; the ten biggest clones make up roughly 2.1%. Germline CDR1 and CDR2: MNHEY and SVGEGT. Trimming at V came to 6 bases and at J to 13 bases, leaving 15 bases not matched to a gene. The CDR3 is made up of 14 amino acids. This clonotype has a single count. The antigen is undetermined. What was sequenced was blood. This clonotype originated in a woman aged 40 to 50 in good health. This sequence joins TRBV6-2 or TRBV6-3 and TRBJ2-4; 7 bases align to TRBD2. The chain's CDR3 is CASSRRDYYNEQYF. In nucleotides, the CDR3 is TGTGCCAGCAGCCGGCGGGACTACTACAATGAGCAGTACTTC.